These 21 T cell receptor beta chains originate from one sample sequenced in a study of CD8+CD57+ T cells in acquired aplastic anemia. Both TCR beta VDJ combination and CDR3 sequence profiling were carried out. Genomic DNA was the template for this profiling. TCRdb reprocessed the reads via MiXCR and lists one record per CDR3 protein. Of some 190,000 distinct CDR3 sequences in the sample, roughly 56% were seen once. Sequenced material: sorted CD4+, CD8+, or CD8+CD57+ T cells (not recorded which) from PBMCs. The receptor set was obtained from a human donor in good health, serving as a control.

About this clonotype: Since a much larger clone is just one base distant, this may be a read error. V usage is TRBV5-5 and J usage is TRBJ1-1, with 8 nucleotides matching TRBD1. The V segment lost 0 bases and the J segment 6 bases; nucleotides outside the gene matches: 7. The CDR3 is made up of 15 amino acids. The V gene's germline CDR1 is SGHKS and CDR2 YYEKEE (reference sequence). The CDR3 DNA reads as TGTGCCAGCAGCTTGGAGAGACAGGGGCATGCTGAAGCTTTCTTT. Translation: CASSLERQGHAEAFF.

The V gene is TRBV5-1, the J gene TRBJ2-5; tentatively, D is TRBD1 (6 bases). Germline V gene lookup returns CDR1 SGHRS and CDR2 YFSETQ. This CDR3 spans 13 amino acids. V shed 5 bases and J shed 5 bases, with 13 bases lying between them. Written as DNA, the CDR3 is TGCGCCAGCAGTTACAGGGACCCCGAGACCCAGTACTTC. It is translated as CASSYRDPETQYF. Full variable domain (remainder filled in from reference TRBV5-1 and TRBJ2-5): KAGVTQTPRYLIKTRGQQVTLSCSPISGHRSVSWYQQTPGQGLQFLFEYFSETQRNKGNFPGRFSGRQFSNSRSEMNVSTLELGDSALYLCASSYRDPETQYFGPGTRLLVL.

This clonotype was counted only a few times. This chain uses TRBV24-1 with TRBJ1-5; no clear D gene. Germline V lookup: CDR1 KGHDR, CDR2 SFDVKD. The length of the CDR3 is 15 residues. V was cut by 4 bases and J by 7 bases, with 16 bases left in between. The CDR3 here is CATSDPGRGSQPQHF. CDR3 DNA: TGTGCCACCAGTGACCCGGGCCGTGGCTCCCAGCCCCAGCATTTT.

J is TRBJ2-7 and V is TRBV19; 9 bases are shared with TRBD1. The CDR3 has 15 residues. Germline loops: CDR1 LNHDA, CDR2 SQIVND (reference sequence). V was pared by 4 bases and J by 7 bases, with 11 bases of the junction left unmatched. The CDR3 loop is CASSNLGTGLGEQYF. DNA of the CDR3: TGTGCCAGTAGTAACCTGGGGACAGGGTTGGGAGAGCAGTACTTC.

This chain uses TRBV10-3 with TRBJ2-2; tentative D call: TRBD1 (6 bases). The CDR3 has 15 residues. The germline gives CDR1 ENHRY, CDR2 SYGVKD. Trimming pared 10 bases from V and 0 bases from J, leaving 15 bases between. CDR3 in amino acids: CATGEDSTNTGELFF. The CDR3 bases are TGTGCCACCGGCGAGGACAGCACGAACACCGGGGAGCTGTTTTTT.

The chain couples TRBV7-2 to TRBJ1-2, with 9 bases lining up with TRBD1. The CDR3 spans 15 residues. The germline gives CDR1 SGHTA, CDR2 FQGNSA. Germline trimming cut 9 bases from V and 2 bases from J; bases unmatched to any gene: 10. CDR3 coding DNA: TGTGCCAGTAGTCAAGGGACAGGGACAAACTATGGCTACACCTTC. Protein: CASSQGTGTNYGYTF.

This clonotype has ten or more counts. The gene calls are TRBV13 and TRBJ1-4, with TRBD1 matching 9 bases. The CDR3 loop spans 17 amino acids. CDR1 and CDR2 from the germline V gene are PRHDT and FYEKMQ (reference sequence). V lost 3 bases, J lost 3 bases, and 8 bases stayed unmatched. For the CDR3, the DNA is TGTGCCAGCAGCTTTAACAGGGGGCTGGTGGCTAATGAAAAACTGTTTTTT. Its protein product is CASSFNRGLVANEKLFF.

This clonotype was seen ten or more times. One end of the junction is discordant with germline, which a read error may explain. V usage is TRBV7-2 and J usage is TRBJ2-7; 7 positions agree with TRBD1. CDR3 length: 14 residues. Per germline, CDR1 SGHTA and CDR2 FQGNSA. The CDR3, as DNA: TGTGCCAGCAGCCCCCGACAGGGTTATTACGAGCGGTACTTC. Its translation: CASSPRQGYYERYF.

V and J are TRBV2 and TRBJ1-1; D possibly corresponds to TRBD1 (5 bases). V was trimmed by 5 bases and J by 1 base, leaving 11 bases between them. CDR1 and CDR2 from the germline V gene are SNHLY and FYNNEI. The CDR3 sequence is 14 residues long. The DNA of the CDR3 is TGTGCCAGCAGTTCTCAGGGTCGGAACACTGAAGCTTTCTTT. It is translated as CASSSQGRNTEAFF.

The chain carries TRBV7-2 and TRBJ1-5, with unresolved D. Germline values: CDR1 SGHTA, CDR2 FQGNSA. The CDR3 contains 14 residues. The V and J ends lost 5 bases and 11 bases respectively, with 19 bases between them. In nucleotides, the CDR3 is TGTGCCAGCAGCGCCCGCTACGGGGAAGAGACCCAGCATTTT. Amino acids: CASSARYGEETQHF.

The V call is TRBV29-1, the J call TRBJ2-1; TRBD2 matches at 7 bases. This CDR3 contains 14 residues. Looked up from germline, CDR1 is SQVTM and CDR2 is ANQGSEA. Germline trimming cut 7 bases from V and 3 bases from J; bases unmatched to any gene: 9. CDR3 in amino acids: CSAETSDDYNEQFF. DNA for the CDR3: TGCAGCGCCGAAACTAGCGACGACTACAATGAGCAGTTCTTC.

V gene TRBV10-3 combines with J gene TRBJ2-3; 7 nucleotides match TRBD2. The germline V gene has CDR1 ENHRY and CDR2 SYGVKD. The CDR3 has 17 residues. The V segment lost 0 bases and the J segment 1 base; nucleotides outside the gene matches: 7. For the CDR3, the DNA is TGTGCCATCAGTGAGTCTCCTGGGGCGGGGGGCACAGATACGCAGTATTTT. It specifies CAISESPGAGGTDTQYF.

This clonotype was seen more than once but under ten times. V and J are TRBV25-1 and TRBJ1-2, with 7 positions matching TRBD1. The germline gives CDR1 MGHDK, CDR2 SYGVNS. V gave up 5 bases and J gave up 1 base; unmatched junction bases: 4. The CDR3 totals 14 residues. The CDR3 coding sequence is TGTGCCAGCAGTAGACAGGGTGGTAACTATGGCTACACCTTC. Translated, it gives CASSRQGGNYGYTF.

This clonotype occurred many times. V gene TRBV7-9 combines with J gene TRBJ1-1; TRBD1 matches 9 bases. Germline V gene lookup returns CDR1 SEHNR and CDR2 FQNEAQ (reference sequence). V lost 1 base, J lost 3 bases, and 3 bases stayed unmatched. The length of the CDR3 is 15 residues. In DNA form, the CDR3 reads TGTGCCAGCAGCTTAGGGGACAGGGCGCACACTGAAGCTTTCTTT. Translation gives CASSLGDRAHTEAFF.

This chain connects TRBV10-3 to TRBJ2-7; 15 bases align to TRBD2. The V gene end was trimmed by 7 bases and the J gene end by 7 bases; junction bases not matched to a gene: 14. This CDR3 is 17 amino acids long. Per germline, CDR1 ENHRY and CDR2 SYGVKD. This CDR3 reads CAITGLAGGNILGEQYF. In DNA form, the CDR3 reads TGTGCCATCACTGGACTAGCGGGGGGGAACATCCTTGGGGAGCAGTACTTC.

This clonotype was recorded at least ten times. The chain joins TRBV20-1 to TRBJ1-2, with a possible D match to TRBD1 (5 bases). CDR3 length: 18 amino acids. V was shortened by 0 bases and J by 4 bases, with 24 bases between the two germline ends. Germline lookup yields CDR1 DFQATT and CDR2 SNEGSKA (reference sequence). The CDR3 loop is CSARDWDPIRGLLYGYTF. The CDR3 DNA reads TGCAGTGCTAGAGATTGGGACCCTATACGGGGGTTACTCTATGGCTACACCTTC.

This clonotype was recorded many times. The chain uses TRBV20-1 and TRBJ2-3; tentatively, D is TRBD1 (5 bases). The CDR3 covers 14 residues. CDR1 is DFQATT and CDR2 is SNEGSKA in the germline V gene (reference sequence). The ends were cut back, 3 bases at V and 4 bases at J, with 14 bases in the middle. The CDR3 DNA reads as TGCAGTGCTAGTCCCGGCCTAGGGGCAGATACGCAGTATTTT. Protein: CSASPGLGADTQYF.

The chain combines TRBV15 with TRBJ1-5; 8 positions match TRBD1. Germline CDR1 is LNHNV and CDR2 is YYDKDF (reference sequence). With V trimmed by 4 bases and J by 0 bases, 2 bases remained unmatched. The CDR3 sequence is 15 residues long. The CDR3 loop is CATSTTGDSNQPQHF. The CDR3 region has the DNA TGTGCCACCAGCACGACAGGGGATAGCAATCAGCCCCAGCATTTT. Filled out from reference TRBV15 and TRBJ1-5, the complete variable domain reads DAMVIQNPRYQVTQFGKPVTLSCSQTLNHNVMYWYQQKSSQAPKLLFHYYDKDFNNEADTPDNFQSRRPNTSFCFLDIRSPGLGDTAMYLCATSTTGDSNQPQHFGDGTRLSIL.

In this sample, this clonotype turned up once. The chain joins TRBV7-2 to TRBJ2-3, with 10 bases matching TRBD2. This CDR3 region has 16 residues. The J segment lost 2 bases and the V segment lost 6 bases, leaving 8 bases of the junction unmatched. In germline, CDR1 is SGHTA, CDR2 FQGNSA. CDR3 loop: CASRTPGTSVTDTQYF. The CDR3 coding sequence is TGTGCCAGCAGAACCCCCGGGACTAGCGTCACAGATACGCAGTATTTT.

The chain employs TRBV12-3 or TRBV12-4 and TRBJ1-2; maybe TRBD1 (6 bases). CDR3 length: 15 residues. V gave up 5 bases and J gave up 4 bases, with 17 bases separating them. The CDR3 spells CASSLRPGTSYGYTF. In nucleotides, the CDR3 is TGTGCCAGCAGTCTACGTCCCGGGACAAGCTATGGCTACACCTTC.

V and J are TRBV7-3 and TRBJ2-7; D is unresolved. This CDR3 spans 13 amino acids. V was pared by 4 bases and J by 3 bases, with 10 bases between. Germline-derived CDR1 and CDR2 are SGHTA and FQGTGA. The CDR3, as DNA: TGTGCCAGCAGCTCTGAGGTGGGCTACGAGCAGTACTTC. It yields the protein CASSSEVGYEQYF.